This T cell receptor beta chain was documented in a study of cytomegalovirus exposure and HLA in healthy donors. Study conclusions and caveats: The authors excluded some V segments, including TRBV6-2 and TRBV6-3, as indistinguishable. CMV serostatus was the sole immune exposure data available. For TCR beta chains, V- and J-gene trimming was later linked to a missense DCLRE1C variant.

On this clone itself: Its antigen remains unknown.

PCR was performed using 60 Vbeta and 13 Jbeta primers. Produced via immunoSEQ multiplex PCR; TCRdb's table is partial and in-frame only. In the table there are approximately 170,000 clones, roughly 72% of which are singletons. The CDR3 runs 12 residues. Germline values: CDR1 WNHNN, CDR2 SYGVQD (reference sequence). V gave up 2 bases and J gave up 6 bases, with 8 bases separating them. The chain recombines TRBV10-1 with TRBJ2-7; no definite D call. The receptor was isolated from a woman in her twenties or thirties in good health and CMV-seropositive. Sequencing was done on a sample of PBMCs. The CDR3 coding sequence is TGCGCCAGCAGTGAGGACATAAGCGAGCAGTACTTC. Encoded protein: CASSEDISEQYF.